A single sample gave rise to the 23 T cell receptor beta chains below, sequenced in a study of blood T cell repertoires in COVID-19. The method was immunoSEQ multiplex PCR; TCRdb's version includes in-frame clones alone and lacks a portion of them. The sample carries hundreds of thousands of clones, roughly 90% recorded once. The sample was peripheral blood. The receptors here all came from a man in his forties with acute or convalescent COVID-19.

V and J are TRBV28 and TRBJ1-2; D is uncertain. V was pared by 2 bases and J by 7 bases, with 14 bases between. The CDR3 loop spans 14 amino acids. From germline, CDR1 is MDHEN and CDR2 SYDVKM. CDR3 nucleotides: TGTGCCAGCAGTTTAGTGCTAGGTTGGTTTGGCTACACCTTC. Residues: CASSLVLGWFGYTF.

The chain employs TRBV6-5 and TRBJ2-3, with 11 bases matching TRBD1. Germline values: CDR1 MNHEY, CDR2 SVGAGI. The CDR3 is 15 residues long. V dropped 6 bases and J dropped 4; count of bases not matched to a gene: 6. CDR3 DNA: TGTGCCAGCAGATCCCCGGGACAGGGGGCAGATACGCAGTATTTT. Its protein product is CASRSPGQGADTQYF.

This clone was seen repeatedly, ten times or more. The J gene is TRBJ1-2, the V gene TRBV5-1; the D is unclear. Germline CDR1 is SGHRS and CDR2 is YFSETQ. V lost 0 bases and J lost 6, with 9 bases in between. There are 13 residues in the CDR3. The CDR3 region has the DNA TGCGCCAGCAGCTTGGACGGGTTAGATGGCTACACCTTC. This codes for CASSLDGLDGYTF.

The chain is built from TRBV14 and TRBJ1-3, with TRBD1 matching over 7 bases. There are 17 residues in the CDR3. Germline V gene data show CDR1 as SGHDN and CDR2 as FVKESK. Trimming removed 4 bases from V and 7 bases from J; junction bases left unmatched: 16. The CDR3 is CASSPMRTGTVTNTIYF. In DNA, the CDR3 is TGTGCCAGCAGCCCAATGCGGACCGGGACAGTAACGAACACCATATATTTT. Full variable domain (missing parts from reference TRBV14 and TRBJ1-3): EAGVTQFPSHSVIEKGQTVTLRCDPISGHDNLYWYRRVMGKEIKFLLHFVKESKQDESGMPNNRFLAERTGGTYSTLKVQPAELEDSGVYFCASSPMRTGTVTNTIYFGEGSWLTVV.

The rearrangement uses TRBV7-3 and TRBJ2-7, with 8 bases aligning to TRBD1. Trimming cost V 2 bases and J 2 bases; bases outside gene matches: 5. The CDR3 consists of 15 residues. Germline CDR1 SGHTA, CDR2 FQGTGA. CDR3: CASSLLGTGPYEQYF. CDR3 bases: TGTGCCAGCAGCTTACTCGGGACAGGCCCCTACGAGCAGTACTTC.

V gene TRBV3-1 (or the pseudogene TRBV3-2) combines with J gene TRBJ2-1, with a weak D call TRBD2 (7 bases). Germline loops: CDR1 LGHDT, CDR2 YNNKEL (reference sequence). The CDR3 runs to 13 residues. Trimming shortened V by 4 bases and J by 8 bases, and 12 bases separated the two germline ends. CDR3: CASSPKGGYEQFF. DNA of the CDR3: TGTGCCAGCAGCCCCAAGGGGGGGTATGAGCAGTTCTTC.

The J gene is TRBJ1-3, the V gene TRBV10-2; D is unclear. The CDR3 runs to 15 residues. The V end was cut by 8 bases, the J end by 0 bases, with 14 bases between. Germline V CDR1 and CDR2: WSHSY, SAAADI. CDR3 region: CASPPGTTSGNTIYF. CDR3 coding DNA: TGCGCCAGCCCCCCGGGAACCACCTCTGGAAACACCATATATTTT.

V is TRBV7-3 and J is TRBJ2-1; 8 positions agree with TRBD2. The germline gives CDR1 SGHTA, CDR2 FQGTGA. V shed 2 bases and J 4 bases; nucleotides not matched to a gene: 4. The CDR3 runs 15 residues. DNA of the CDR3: TGTGCCAGCAGCTTAGTGCTAGCGGGTTACAATGAGCAGTTCTTC. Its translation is CASSLVLAGYNEQFF.

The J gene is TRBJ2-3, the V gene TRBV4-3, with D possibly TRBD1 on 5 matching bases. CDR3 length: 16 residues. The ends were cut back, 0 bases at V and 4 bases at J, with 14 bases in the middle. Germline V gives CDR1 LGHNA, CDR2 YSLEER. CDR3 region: CASSQDVLGAADTQYF. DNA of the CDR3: TGCGCCAGCAGCCAAGACGTCCTAGGGGCGGCAGATACGCAGTATTTT.

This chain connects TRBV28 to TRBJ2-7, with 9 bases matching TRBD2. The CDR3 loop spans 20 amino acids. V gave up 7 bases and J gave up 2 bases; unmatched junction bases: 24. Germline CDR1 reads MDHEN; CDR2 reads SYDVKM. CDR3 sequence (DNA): TGTGCCAGCATCCCATCATTCCGGGCCGACGTGACTAGCGGACCCTACGAGCAGTACTTC. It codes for CASIPSFRADVTSGPYEQYF.

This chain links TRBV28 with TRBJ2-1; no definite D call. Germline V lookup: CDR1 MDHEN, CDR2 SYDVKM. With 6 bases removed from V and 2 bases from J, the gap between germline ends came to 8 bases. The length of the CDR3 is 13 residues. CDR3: CASRATTYNEQFF. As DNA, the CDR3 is TGTGCCAGCAGGGCCACAACCTACAATGAGCAGTTCTTC.

CDR3 sequence: CASSLQGGGTDTQYF. The DNA for the CDR3 is TGCGCCAGCAGCTTGCAGGGCGGGGGCACAGATACGCAGTATTTT. The genes are TRBV5-1 and TRBJ2-3; possible D gene TRBD2, 6 bases. The germline CDR1 and CDR2 sequences are SGHRS and YFSETQ. Between the trimmed V and J ends, which lost 1 base and 1 base, there was a span of 10 bases. The length of the CDR3 is 15 residues.

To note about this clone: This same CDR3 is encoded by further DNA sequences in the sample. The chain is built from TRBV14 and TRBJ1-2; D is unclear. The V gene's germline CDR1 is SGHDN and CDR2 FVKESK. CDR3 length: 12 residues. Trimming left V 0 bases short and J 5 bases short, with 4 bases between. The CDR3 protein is CASSQEAYGYTF. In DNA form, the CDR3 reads TGTGCCAGCAGCCAAGAGGCTTATGGCTACACCTTC.

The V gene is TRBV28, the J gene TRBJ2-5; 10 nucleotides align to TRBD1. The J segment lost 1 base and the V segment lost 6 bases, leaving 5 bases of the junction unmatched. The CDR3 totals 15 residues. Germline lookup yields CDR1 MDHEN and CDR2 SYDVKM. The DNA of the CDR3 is TGTGCCAGCAGAACGACAGGGGGCCCCCAAGAGACCCAGTACTTC. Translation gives CASRTTGGPQETQYF.

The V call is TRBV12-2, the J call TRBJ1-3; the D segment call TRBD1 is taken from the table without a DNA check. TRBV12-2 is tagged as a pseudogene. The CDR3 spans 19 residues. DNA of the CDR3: TGTGCACGGGCTTTTCAGGGACAGGGGTCCATTTGGTCTGGAAACACCATATATTTT. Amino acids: CARAFQGQGSIWSGNTIYF.

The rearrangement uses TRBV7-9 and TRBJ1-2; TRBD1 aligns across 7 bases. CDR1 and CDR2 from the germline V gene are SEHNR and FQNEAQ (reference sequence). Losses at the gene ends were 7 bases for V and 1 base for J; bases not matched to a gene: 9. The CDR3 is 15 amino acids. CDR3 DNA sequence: TGTGCCAGCATCGATACAGGGGTATTTAACTATGGCTACACCTTC. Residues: CASIDTGVFNYGYTF.

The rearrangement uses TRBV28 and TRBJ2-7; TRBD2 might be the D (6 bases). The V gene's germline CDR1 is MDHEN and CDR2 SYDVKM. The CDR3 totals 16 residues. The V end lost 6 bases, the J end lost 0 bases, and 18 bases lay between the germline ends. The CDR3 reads CASSFLLSGSSYEQYF. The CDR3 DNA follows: TGTGCCAGCAGCTTCCTCCTTAGCGGCAGCTCCTACGAGCAGTACTTC.

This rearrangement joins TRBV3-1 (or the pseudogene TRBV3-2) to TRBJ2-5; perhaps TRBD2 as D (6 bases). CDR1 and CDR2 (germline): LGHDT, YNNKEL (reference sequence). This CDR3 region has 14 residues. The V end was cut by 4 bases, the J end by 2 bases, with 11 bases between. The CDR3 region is CASSRLGGQETQYF. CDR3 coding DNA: TGTGCCAGCAGCCGGCTGGGGGGACAAGAGACCCAGTACTTC.

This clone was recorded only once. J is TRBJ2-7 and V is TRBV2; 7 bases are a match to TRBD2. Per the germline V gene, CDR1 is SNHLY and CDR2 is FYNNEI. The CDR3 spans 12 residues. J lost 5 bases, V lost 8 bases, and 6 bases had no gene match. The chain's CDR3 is CASVREGHEQYF. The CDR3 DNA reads TGTGCCAGCGTCAGGGAGGGCCACGAGCAGTACTTC. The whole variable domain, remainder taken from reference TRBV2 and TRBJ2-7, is EPEVTQTPSHQVTQMGQEVILRCVPISNHLYFYWYRQILGQKVEFLVSFYNNEISEKSEIFDDQFSVERPDGSNFTLKIRSTKLEDSAMYFCASVREGHEQYFGPGTRLTVT.

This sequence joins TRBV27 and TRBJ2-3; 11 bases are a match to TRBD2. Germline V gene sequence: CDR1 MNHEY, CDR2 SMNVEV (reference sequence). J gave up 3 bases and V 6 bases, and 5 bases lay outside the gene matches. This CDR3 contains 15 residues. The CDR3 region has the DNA TGTGCCAGCAGGCCAACTAGCGGGAGAACAGATACGCAGTATTTT. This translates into CASRPTSGRTDTQYF.

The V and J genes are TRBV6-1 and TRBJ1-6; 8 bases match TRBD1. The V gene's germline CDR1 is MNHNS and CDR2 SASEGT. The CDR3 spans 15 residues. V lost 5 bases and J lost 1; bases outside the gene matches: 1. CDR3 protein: CASSQGASYNSPLHF. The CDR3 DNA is TGTGCCAGCAGTCAGGGGGCGTCCTATAATTCACCCCTCCACTTT.

The DNA of the CDR3 is TGCGCCAGCGCGAGGGCTTATAATTCACCCCTCCACTTT. This encodes CASARAYNSPLHF. The genes are TRBV10-2 and TRBJ1-6; no reliable D call. With 8 bases removed from V and 4 bases from J, the gap between germline ends came to 9 bases. Germline V gene data show CDR1 as WSHSY and CDR2 as SAAADI. The CDR3 runs 13 residues.

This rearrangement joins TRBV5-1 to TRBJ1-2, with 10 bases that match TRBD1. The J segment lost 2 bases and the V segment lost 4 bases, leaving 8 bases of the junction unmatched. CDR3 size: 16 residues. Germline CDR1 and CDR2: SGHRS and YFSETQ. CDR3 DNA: TGCGCCAGCAGCGCGGGGGACAGGGGCGGAAACTATGGCTACACCTTC. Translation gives CASSAGDRGGNYGYTF.